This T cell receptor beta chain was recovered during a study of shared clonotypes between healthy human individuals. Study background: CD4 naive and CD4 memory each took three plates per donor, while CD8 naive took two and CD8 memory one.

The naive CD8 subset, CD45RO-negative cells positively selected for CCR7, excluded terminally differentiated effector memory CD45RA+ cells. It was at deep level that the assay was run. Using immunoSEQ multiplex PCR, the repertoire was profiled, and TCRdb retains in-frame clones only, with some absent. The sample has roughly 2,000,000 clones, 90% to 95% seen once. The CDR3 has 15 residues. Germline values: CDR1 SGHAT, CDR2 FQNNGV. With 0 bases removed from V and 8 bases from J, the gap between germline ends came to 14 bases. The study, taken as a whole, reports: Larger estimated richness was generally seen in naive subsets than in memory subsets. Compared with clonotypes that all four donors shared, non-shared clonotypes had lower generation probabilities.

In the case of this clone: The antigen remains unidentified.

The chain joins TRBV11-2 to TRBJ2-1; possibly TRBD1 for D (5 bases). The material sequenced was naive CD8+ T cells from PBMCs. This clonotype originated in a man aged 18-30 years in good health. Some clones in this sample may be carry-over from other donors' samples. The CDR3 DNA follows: TGTGCCAGCAGCTTAGATGGGGCAGGGCCAGATGAGCAGTTCTTC. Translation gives CASSLDGAGPDEQFF.